The source of this T cell receptor (beta chain) is a study of T cell changes during pregnancy in multiple sclerosis. The CDR3 totals 16 residues. V was shortened by 0 bases and J by 3 bases, with 14 bases between the two germline ends. Germline CDR1 reads ENHRY; CDR2 reads SYGVKD. Assay used: immunoSEQ multiplex PCR; TCRdb lists only in-frame clones, some missing. This table holds 90,000 to 120,000 clones, roughly 90% found once. The sequence was collected from a female donor in good health, enrolled as a control in a pregnancy study. The V call is TRBV10-3, the J call TRBJ1-2; tentatively, D is TRBD1 (5 bases). The sample here was peripheral blood, taken in the third trimester of pregnancy. CDR3 DNA: TGTGCCATCAGTGAGTCGCGGGACCCTGGGGACTATGGCTACACCTTC. It encodes CAISESRDPGDYGYTF.